One TCR beta chain is described in this entry. TCRdb keeps only in-frame clones here, not all; method: immunoSEQ multiplex PCR. Of more than 850,000 clones listed, around 78% are singletons. This sample stems from a study of shared clonotypes between healthy human individuals. Germline values: CDR1 LNHNV, CDR2 YYDKDF (reference sequence). V was trimmed by 0 bases and J by 4 bases, leaving 12 bases between them. CDR3 length: 15 amino acids. The chain recombines TRBV15 with TRBJ1-2; possibly TRBD1 for D (5 bases). Sample: memory CD4+ T cells from PBMCs. Subset here: CD45RA-negative fraction. The receptor's source is a young man in good health. Some clones in this sample may be carry-over from other donors' samples. The CDR3 reads CATSRDYRSGYGYTF. The CDR3 nucleotides read TGTGCCACCAGCAGAGATTACAGGTCGGGCTATGGCTACACCTTC.